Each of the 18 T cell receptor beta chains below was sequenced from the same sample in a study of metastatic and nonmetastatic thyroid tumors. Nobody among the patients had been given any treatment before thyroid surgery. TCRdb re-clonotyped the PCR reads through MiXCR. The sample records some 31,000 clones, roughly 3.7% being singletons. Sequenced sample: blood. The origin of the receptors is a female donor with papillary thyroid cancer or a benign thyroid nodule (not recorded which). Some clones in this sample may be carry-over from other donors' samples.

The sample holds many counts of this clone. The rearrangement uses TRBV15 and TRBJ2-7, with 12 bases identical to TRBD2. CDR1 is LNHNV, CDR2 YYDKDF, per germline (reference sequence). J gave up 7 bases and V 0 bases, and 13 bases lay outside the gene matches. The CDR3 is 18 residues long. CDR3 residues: CATSRDTSGRITYGEQYF. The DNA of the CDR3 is TGTGCCACCAGCAGAGATACTAGCGGGAGGATCACCTACGGGGAGCAGTACTTC.

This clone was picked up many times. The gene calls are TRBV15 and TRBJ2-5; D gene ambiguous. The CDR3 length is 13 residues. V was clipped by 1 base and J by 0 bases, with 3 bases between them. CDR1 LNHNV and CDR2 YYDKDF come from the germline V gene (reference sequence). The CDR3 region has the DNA TGTGCCACCAGCAGAGCTTACCAAGAGACCCAGTACTTC. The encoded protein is CATSRAYQETQYF.

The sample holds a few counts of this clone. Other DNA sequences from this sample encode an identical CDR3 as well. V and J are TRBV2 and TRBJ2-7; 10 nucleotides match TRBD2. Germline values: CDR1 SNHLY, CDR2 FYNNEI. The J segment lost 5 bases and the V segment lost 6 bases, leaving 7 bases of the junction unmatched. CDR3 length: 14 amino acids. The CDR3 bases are TGTGCCAGCAGGACCGGGACTAGCGATCACGAGCAGTACTTC. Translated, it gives CASRTGTSDHEQYF. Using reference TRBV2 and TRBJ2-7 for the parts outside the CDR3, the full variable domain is EPEVTQTPSHQVTQMGQEVILRCVPISNHLYFYWYRQILGQKVEFLVSFYNNEISEKSEIFDDQFSVERPDGSNFTLKIRSTKLEDSAMYFCASRTGTSDHEQYFGPGTRLTVT.

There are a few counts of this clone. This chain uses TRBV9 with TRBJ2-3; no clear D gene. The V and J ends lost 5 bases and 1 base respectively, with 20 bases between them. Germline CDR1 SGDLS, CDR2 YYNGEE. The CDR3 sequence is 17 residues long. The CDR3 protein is CASRFAIGKGGTDTQYF. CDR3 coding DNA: TGTGCCAGCAGATTCGCCATAGGGAAAGGAGGCACAGATACGCAGTATTTT.

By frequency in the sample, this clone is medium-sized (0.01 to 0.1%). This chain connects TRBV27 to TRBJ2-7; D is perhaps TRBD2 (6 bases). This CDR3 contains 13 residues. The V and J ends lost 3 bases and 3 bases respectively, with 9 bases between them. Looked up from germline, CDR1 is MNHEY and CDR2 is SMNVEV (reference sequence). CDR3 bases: TGTGCCAGCAGTTTTTCGGGGGACTACGAGCAGTACTTC. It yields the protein CASSFSGDYEQYF.

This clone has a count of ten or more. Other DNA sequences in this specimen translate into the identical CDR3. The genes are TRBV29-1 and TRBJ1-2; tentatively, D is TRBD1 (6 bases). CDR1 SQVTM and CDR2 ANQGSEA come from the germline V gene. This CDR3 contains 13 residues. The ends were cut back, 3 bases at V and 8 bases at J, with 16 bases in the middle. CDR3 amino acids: CSVDWGAGVGYTF. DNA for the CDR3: TGCAGCGTTGATTGGGGGGCAGGTGTCGGCTACACCTTC.

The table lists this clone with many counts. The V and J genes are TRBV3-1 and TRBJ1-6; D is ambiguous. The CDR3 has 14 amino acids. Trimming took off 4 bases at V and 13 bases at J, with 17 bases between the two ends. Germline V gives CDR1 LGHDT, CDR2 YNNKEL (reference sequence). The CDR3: CASSLLTSRAPLHF. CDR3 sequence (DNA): TGTGCCAGCAGCCTATTGACATCCCGCGCCCCCCTCCACTTT.

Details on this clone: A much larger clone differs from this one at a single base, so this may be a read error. The CDR3, as DNA: TGCAGCGTTCCCCTAGCGGGAGGAGTCGAGACCCAGTACTTC. Translating gives CSVPLAGGVETQYF. The V call is TRBV29-1, the J call TRBJ2-5; 11 bases line up with TRBD2. This CDR3 region has 14 residues. With 5 bases clipped from V and 5 bases from J, the junction kept 7 bases outside the gene matches. Germline CDR1 and CDR2: SQVTM and ANQGSEA.

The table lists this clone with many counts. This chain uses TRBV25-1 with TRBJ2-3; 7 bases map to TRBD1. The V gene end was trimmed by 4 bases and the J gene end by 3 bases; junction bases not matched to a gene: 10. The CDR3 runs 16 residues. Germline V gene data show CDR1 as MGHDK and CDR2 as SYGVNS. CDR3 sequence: CASSGPKQGKTDTQYF. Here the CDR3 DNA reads TGTGCCAGCAGTGGCCCTAAACAGGGGAAGACAGATACGCAGTATTTT.

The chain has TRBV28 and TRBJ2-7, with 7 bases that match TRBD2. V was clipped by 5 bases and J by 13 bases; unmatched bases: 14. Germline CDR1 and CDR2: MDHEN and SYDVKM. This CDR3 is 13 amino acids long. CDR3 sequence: CASSGGGIPRGYF. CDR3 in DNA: TGTGCCAGCAGTGGGGGAGGGATCCCACGCGGTTACTTC.

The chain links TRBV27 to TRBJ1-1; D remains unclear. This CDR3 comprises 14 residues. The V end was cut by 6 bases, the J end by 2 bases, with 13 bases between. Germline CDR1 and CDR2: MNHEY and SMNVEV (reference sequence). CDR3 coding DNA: TGTGCCAGCAGGCCCTGGTCTCCCAACACTGAAGCTTTCTTT. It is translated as CASRPWSPNTEAFF.

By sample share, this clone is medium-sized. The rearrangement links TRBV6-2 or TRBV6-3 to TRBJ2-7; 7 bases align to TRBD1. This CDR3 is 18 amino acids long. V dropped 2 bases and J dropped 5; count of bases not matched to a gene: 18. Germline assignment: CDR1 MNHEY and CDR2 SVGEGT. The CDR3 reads CASSYPGRRQGRKNEQYF. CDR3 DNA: TGTGCCAGCAGTTACCCCGGAAGGAGACAGGGAAGGAAGAACGAGCAGTACTTC.

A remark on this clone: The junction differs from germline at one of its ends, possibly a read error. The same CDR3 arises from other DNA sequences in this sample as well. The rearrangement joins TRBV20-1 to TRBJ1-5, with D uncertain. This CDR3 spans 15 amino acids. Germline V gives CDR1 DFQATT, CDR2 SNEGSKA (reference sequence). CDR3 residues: CSAKMVGGSGQPQHF. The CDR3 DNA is TGCAGCGCTAAGATGGTCGGCGGGTCAGGTCAGCCCCAGCATTTT.

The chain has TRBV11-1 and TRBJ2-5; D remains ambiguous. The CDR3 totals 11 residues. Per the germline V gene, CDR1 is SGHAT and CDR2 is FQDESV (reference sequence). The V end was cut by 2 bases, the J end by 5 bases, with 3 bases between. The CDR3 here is CASSLCETQYF. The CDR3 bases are TGTGCCAGCAGCTTATGTGAGACCCAGTACTTC.

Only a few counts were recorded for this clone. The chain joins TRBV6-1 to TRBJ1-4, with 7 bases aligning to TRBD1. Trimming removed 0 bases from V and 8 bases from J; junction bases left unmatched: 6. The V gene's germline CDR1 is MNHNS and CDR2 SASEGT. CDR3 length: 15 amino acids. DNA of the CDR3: TGTGCCAGCAGTGAAGCGGCAGGGGGTGGAGAAAAACTGTTTTTT. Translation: CASSEAAGGGEKLFF.

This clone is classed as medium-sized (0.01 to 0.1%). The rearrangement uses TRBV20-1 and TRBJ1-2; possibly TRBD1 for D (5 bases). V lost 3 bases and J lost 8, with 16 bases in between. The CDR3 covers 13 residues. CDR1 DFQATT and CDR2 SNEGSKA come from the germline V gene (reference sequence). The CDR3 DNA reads TGCAGTGCTAGCTCAGGGAAGGGGTGGGGCTACACCTTC. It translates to CSASSGKGWGYTF.

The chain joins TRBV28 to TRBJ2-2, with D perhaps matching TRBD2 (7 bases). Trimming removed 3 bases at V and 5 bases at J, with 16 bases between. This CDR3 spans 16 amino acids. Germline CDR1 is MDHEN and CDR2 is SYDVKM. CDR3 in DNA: TGTGCCAGCAGTTTTCGGGGGGCACTGATTACCGGGGAGCTGTTTTTT. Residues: CASSFRGALITGELFF.

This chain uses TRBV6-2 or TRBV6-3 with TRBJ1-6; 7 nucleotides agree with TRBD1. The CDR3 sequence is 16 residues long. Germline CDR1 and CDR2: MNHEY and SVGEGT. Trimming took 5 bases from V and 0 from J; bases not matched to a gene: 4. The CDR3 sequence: CASSLDRSSYNSPLHF. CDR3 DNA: TGTGCCAGCAGTCTGGACAGGAGCTCCTATAATTCACCCCTCCACTTT.